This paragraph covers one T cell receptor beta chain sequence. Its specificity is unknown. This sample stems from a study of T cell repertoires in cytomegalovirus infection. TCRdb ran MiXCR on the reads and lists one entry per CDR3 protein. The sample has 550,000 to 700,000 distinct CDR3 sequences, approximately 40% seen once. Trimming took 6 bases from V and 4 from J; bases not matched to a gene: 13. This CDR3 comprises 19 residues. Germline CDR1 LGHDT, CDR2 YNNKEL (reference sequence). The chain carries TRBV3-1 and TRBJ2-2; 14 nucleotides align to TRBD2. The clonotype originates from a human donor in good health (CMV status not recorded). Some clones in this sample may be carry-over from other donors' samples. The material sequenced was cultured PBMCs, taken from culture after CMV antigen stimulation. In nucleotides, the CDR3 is TGTGCCAGCAGACCCACCCCGGGACTAGCGGGAGTTGGCACCGGGGAGCTGTTTTTT. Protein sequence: CASRPTPGLAGVGTGELFF.